This passage covers 4 T cell receptor beta chains from one sample sequenced in a study of beta chain features in type 1 diabetes. Every isolated RNA sample was fully reverse transcribed, so sequencing captured expressed TCRB transcripts. Sequencing was performed with immunoSEQ multiplex PCR; in TCRdb, only in-frame clones are kept and a portion is missing. The data show about 650,000 clones, under 15% seen once. Their cognate antigens are unknown. Findings of the study overall: Type 1 diabetes patients had moderately but significantly shorter TCRB CDR3s in all four CD4+ subsets.

The sequencing input was naive CD4+ T cells from blood. These receptor sequences come from a man aged 30 to 39 with type 1 diabetes.

The rearrangement links TRBV7-2 to TRBJ1-3; D is unclear. Germline V gene data show CDR1 as SGHTA and CDR2 as FQGNSA. The CDR3 runs 15 residues. V lost 2 bases and J 0 bases, leaving 8 bases between the germline ends. The CDR3 DNA follows: TGTGCCAGCAGCTTACGCCCGGACTCTGGAAACACCATATATTTT. It specifies CASSLRPDSGNTIYF.

There are a few counts of this clone. Other DNA variants within this sample encode the same CDR3. V gene TRBV9 combines with J gene TRBJ2-1; tentatively, D is TRBD2 (6 bases). V was trimmed by 1 base and J by 4 bases, leaving 12 bases between them. The germline V gene has CDR1 SGDLS and CDR2 YYNGEE. The CDR3 is made up of 15 amino acids. CDR3 nucleotides: TGTGCCAGCAGCGTACTGGCGGGGCAATACAATGAGCAGTTCTTC. This translates into CASSVLAGQYNEQFF.

This clone was counted only a few times. The rearrangement links TRBV11-3 to TRBJ1-6; the D gene is possibly TRBD1 (5 bases). CDR1 and CDR2 from the germline V gene are SGHNT and YENEEA. V lost 4 bases and J lost 10, with 17 bases in between. This CDR3 is built from 15 residues. The CDR3 loop reads CASSSRDGTESPLHF. CDR3 nucleotide sequence: TGTGCCAGCAGCTCCAGGGACGGTACGGAGTCACCCCTCCACTTT. Combining the CDR3 with reference TRBV11-3 and TRBJ1-6 gives the whole variable domain EAGVVQSPRYKIIEKKQPVAFWCNPISGHNTLYWYLQNLGQGPELLIRYENEEAVDDSQLPKDRFSAERLKGVDSTLKIQPAELGDSAVYLCASSSRDGTESPLHFGNGTRLTVT.

This clone was counted a few times. At one of its ends the junction is not consistent with the germline gene, which may arise from a read error. The rearrangement joins TRBV7-7 to TRBJ2-1; 9 bases match TRBD1. CDR3 size: 14 residues. The V gene's germline CDR1 is SSHAT and CDR2 FNYEAQ (reference sequence). The CDR3 here is CASSRRGQGDEQFF. CDR3 coding DNA: TGTGCTAGCAGCCGCCGGGGACAGGGCGATGAGCAGTTCTTC. The full variable domain, in which reference TRBV7-7 and TRBJ2-1 provide the parts outside the CDR3, is GAGVSQSPRYKVTKRGQDVTLRCDPISSHATLYWYQQALGQGPEFLTYFNYEAQPDKSGLPSDRFSAERPEGSISTLTIQRTEQRDSAMYRCASSRRGQGDEQFFGPGTRLTVL.